The rows below give T cell receptor beta chains drawn from one sample of a study of T cell responses to AZD1222 COVID-19 vaccine. TCRdb keeps only in-frame clones here, not all; method: immunoSEQ multiplex PCR. This table has about 140,000 clones, roughly 85% appearing once. Material: peripheral blood, obtained 28 days after the second dose of the MenACWY control vaccine. Receptor source: an adult who received the MenACWY meningococcal vaccine as a control. Each CDR3 is given with its conserved first and last residue. D genes are given only for firm matches. Expanded clones are given a class, and other clones once, few, many or no size at all.

D	V	J	size	CDR3	DNA
TRBD1	TRBV5-1	TRBJ2-7	few	CASSLEQGANYEQYF	TGCGCCAGCAGCTTGGAGCAGGGGGCTAACTACGAGCAGTACTTC
TRBD1	TRBV2	TRBJ1-1	.	CASSPDRGENTEAFF	TGTGCCAGCAGTCCGGACAGGGGGGAGAACACTGAAGCTTTCTTT
.	TRBV20-1	TRBJ1-4	.	CSADLAEKLFF	TGCAGTGCCGACTTGGCTGAAAAACTGTTTTTT
TRBD1	TRBV7-9	TRBJ1-5	once	CASSLASTGPQPQHF	TGTGCCAGCAGCTTAGCATCGACAGGGCCTCAGCCCCAGCATTTT
.	TRBV6-5	TRBJ2-2	.	CASTRAGMDTGELFF	TGTGCCAGCACCCGGGCGGGGATGGACACCGGGGAGCTGTTTTTT
TRBD2	TRBV18	TRBJ2-2	.	CASSPLWTSGTGELFF	TGTGCCAGCTCACCACTCTGGACTAGCGGGACCGGGGAGCTGTTTTTT
TRBD1	TRBV7-9	TRBJ2-1	.	CAARDSGMKQFF	TGTGCCGCTAGGGACAGTGGTATGAAGCAGTTCTTC
.	TRBV29-1	TRBJ1-2	.	CSVLWALGYGYTF	TGCAGCGTCCTATGGGCCCTCGGGTATGGCTACACCTTC
TRBD2	TRBV7-3	TRBJ2-2	.	CASSVAPAGGPAGELFF	TGTGCCAGCAGCGTAGCCCCCGCGGGAGGGCCTGCCGGGGAGCTGTTTTTT
.	TRBV6-5	TRBJ2-5	few	CASSPTSETQYF	TGTGCCAGCAGTCCCACCAGTGAGACCCAGTACTTC
.	TRBV24-1	TRBJ1-2	.	CATSEGASDIGYTF	TGTGCCACCAGTGAGGGGGCCTCCGATATAGGCTACACCTTC
.	TRBV19	TRBJ1-5	.	CASSIARANQPQHF	TGTGCCAGTAGTATAGCAAGGGCCAATCAGCCCCAGCATTTT
.	TRBV5-4	TRBJ1-1	once	CASSLAGVDSHEAFF	TGTGCCAGCAGCTTGGCAGGCGTGGACAGCCATGAAGCTTTCTTT
.	TRBV6-1	TRBJ1-1	.	CASSEAARGTEAFF	TGTGCCAGCAGTGAAGCGGCCAGAGGGACTGAAGCTTTCTTT
.	TRBV5-1	TRBJ2-2	.	CASSDTRELFF	TGCGCCAGCAGCGATACCAGGGAGCTGTTTTTT
TRBD2	TRBV18	TRBJ2-2	.	CASSLPGRGSTGELFF	TGTGCCAGCTCCCTCCCAGGGAGGGGAAGCACCGGGGAGCTGTTTTTT
.	TRBV6-2/TRBV6-3	TRBJ2-3	.	CASSRRRTLEGDTQYF	TGTGCCAGCAGCCGGAGGCGGACCCTTGAGGGAGATACGCAGTATTTT
TRBD1	TRBV6-6	TRBJ2-1	.	CASSETGGGFNEQFF	TGTGCCAGCAGTGAGACAGGGGGCGGTTTCAATGAGCAGTTCTTC
.	TRBV21-1	TRBJ1-6	few	CASSAIRGTGINSPLHF	TGTGCCAGCAGCGCGATACGGGGGACAGGGATTAATTCACCCCTCCACTTT
.	TRBV28	TRBJ1-4	few	CASSLPNEKLFF	TGTGCCAGCAGTTTACCTAATGAAAAACTGTTTTTT
.	TRBV6-5	TRBJ1-1	.	CASRLDRLNTEAFF	TGTGCCAGCAGGTTGGACAGACTGAACACTGAAGCTTTCTTT
TRBD1	TRBV2	TRBJ2-1	.	CASSEVGQTNNEQFF	TGTGCCAGCAGTGAGGTGGGACAGACAAACAATGAGCAGTTCTTC
.	TRBV10-3	TRBJ1-1	.	CAISIQNTEAFF	TGTGCCATCAGTATACAAAACACTGAAGCTTTCTTT